A single sample gave rise to the 10 T cell receptor beta chains below, sequenced in a study of T cell responses to AZD1222 COVID-19 vaccine. Sequenced by immunoSEQ multiplex PCR; TCRdb stores in-frame clones only, minus some. Altogether roughly 140,000 clones are present, around 91% being singletons, with the ten largest covering 4.7%. Material: peripheral blood, obtained on day 0 of AZD1222 vaccination. These receptors originate from an adult in good health.

The V gene is TRBV2, the J gene TRBJ2-1; 8 nucleotides match TRBD1. Trimming took 6 bases from V and 2 from J; bases not matched to a gene: 6. This CDR3 is 15 amino acids long. Germline V gives CDR1 SNHLY, CDR2 FYNNEI. Here the CDR3 reads CASRTDRGAYNEQFF. The CDR3 bases are TGTGCCAGCAGGACCGACAGGGGCGCCTACAATGAGCAGTTCTTC.

The chain links TRBV7-3 to TRBJ2-7; D is uncertain. In germline, CDR1 is SGHTA, CDR2 FQGTGA. V was clipped by 1 base and J by 2 bases, with 6 bases between them. The CDR3 sequence is 13 residues long. This CDR3 reads CASSLSAAYEQYF. CDR3 nucleotides: TGTGCCAGCAGCTTAAGTGCCGCCTACGAGCAGTACTTC. Full variable domain (rest looked up from reference TRBV7-3 and TRBJ2-7): GAGVSQTPSNKVTEKGKYVELRCDPISGHTALYWYRQSLGQGPEFLIYFQGTGAADDSGLPNDRFFAVRPEGSVSTLKIQRTERGDSAVYLCASSLSAAYEQYFGPGTRLTVT.

This clone was observed many times. The chain employs TRBV29-1 and TRBJ1-2; D gene unclear. This CDR3 is 12 amino acids long. V dropped 1 base and J dropped 13 bases, with 16 bases sitting between them. Per germline, CDR1 SQVTM and CDR2 ANQGSEA. The CDR3 is CSVEALGRETTF. The CDR3 coding sequence is TGCAGCGTTGAAGCGCTAGGCAGAGAGACCACCTTC.

The table lists this clone with a count of one. V and J are TRBV12-3 or TRBV12-4 and TRBJ2-7; unclear D gene. This CDR3 has 11 residues. Between the trimmed V and J ends, which lost 5 bases and 3 bases, there was a span of 5 bases. The CDR3 spells CASSAHYEQYF. CDR3 sequence (DNA): TGTGCCAGCAGTGCTCACTACGAGCAGTACTTC.

The chain recombines TRBV15 with TRBJ2-1; 10 nucleotides align to TRBD2. J gave up 5 bases and V 0 bases, and 1 base lay outside the gene matches. The CDR3 is 15 residues long. Germline assignment: CDR1 LNHNV and CDR2 YYDKDF (reference sequence). The CDR3: CATSRELAGNNEQFF. Written as DNA, the CDR3 is TGTGCCACCAGCAGAGAACTAGCGGGGAACAATGAGCAGTTCTTC.

The chain has TRBV5-1 and TRBJ1-6, with D uncertain. The ends were cut back, 3 bases at V and 0 bases at J, with 13 bases in the middle. CDR1 is SGHRS and CDR2 is YFSETQ in the germline V gene. The length of the CDR3 is 17 residues. The DNA of the CDR3 is TGCGCCAGCAGCTGGGGTCGGGCCAGCTCCTATAATTCACCCCTCCACTTT. Its protein is CASSWGRASSYNSPLHF.

The CDR3 DNA follows: TGTGCCAGCAGTAGTTTTTACCTGACTGGAGGGAAAGAGACCCAGTACTTC. Translating it yields CASSSFYLTGGKETQYF. The rearrangement joins TRBV28 to TRBJ2-5; D may be TRBD2 (6 bases). CDR1 and CDR2 from the germline V gene are MDHEN and SYDVKM. V lost 5 bases and J 3 bases, leaving 22 bases between the germline ends. This CDR3 is built from 17 residues.

This clone was found once. Here the CDR3 reads CASSQDYVWFSTGGDTEAFF. CDR3 coding DNA: TGTGCCAGCAGCCAAGATTATGTGTGGTTCAGTACGGGGGGCGACACTGAAGCTTTCTTT. The chain joins TRBV3-1 (or the pseudogene TRBV3-2) to TRBJ1-1, with TRBD1 as a possible D gene (6 bases). The V gene's germline CDR1 is LGHDT and CDR2 YNNKEL (reference sequence). This CDR3 region has 20 residues. V was cut by 0 bases and J by 3 bases, with 26 bases left in between.

This clone came up once. J is TRBJ2-7 and V is TRBV12-5; TRBD2 matches at 15 bases. CDR3 length: 15 amino acids. The ends lost 5 bases at V and 7 bases at J; junction bases unmatched: 6. Germline V gene lookup returns CDR1 LGHNT and CDR2 FRNRAP. CDR3 protein: CASGPPGLAGGEQYF. In DNA form, the CDR3 reads TGTGCTAGTGGTCCGCCGGGACTAGCGGGAGGAGAGCAGTACTTC.

The genes are TRBV2 and TRBJ2-7; D remains ambiguous. Germline V CDR1 and CDR2: SNHLY, FYNNEI. The CDR3 sequence is 13 residues long. V lost 7 bases to trimming and J lost 5 bases, with 15 bases between them. The CDR3 region is CASKNLRSHEQYF. DNA for the CDR3: TGTGCCAGCAAGAATTTGAGGTCACACGAGCAGTACTTC.